This is a list of T cell receptor beta chains from one sample in a study of shared clonotypes between healthy human individuals. Some clones are missing from TCRdb's copy, which holds only in-frame ones; the method was immunoSEQ multiplex PCR. The table lists over 2 million clones, 92% of them singletons. The sequenced sample was naive CD4+ T cells from PBMCs. The origin of the receptors is a man aged 18 to 29 in good health. Some clones in this sample may be carry-over from other donors' samples. Each CDR3 is given with its conserved first and last residue. The order of the fields is J gene, V gene, CDR3 protein.

TRBJ1-2 TRBV9 CASSVDPGGHGYTF
TRBJ1-5 TRBV30 CAWSVRRVRGPQHF
TRBJ2-2 TRBV5-1 CASSYGQSGGELFF
TRBJ2-5 TRBV18 CASSLNSQETQYF
TRBJ1-5 TRBV7-8 CASSPGYGVYSNQPQHF
TRBJ2-4 TRBV5-6 CASSLGGIAKNIQYF
TRBJ2-7 TRBV7-8 CASSLSSYEQYF
TRBJ1-2 TRBV6-5 CASRLTGGYGYTF
TRBJ2-7 TRBV30 CAWSRPGQGSYEQYF
TRBJ1-5 TRBV18 CASSPSRGNQPQHF
TRBJ2-7 TRBV28 CASSLRYSRDRSSEQYF
TRBJ2-2 TRBV2 CASRADRDTGELFF
TRBJ1-2 TRBV2 CASRQINYGYTF
TRBJ2-1 TRBV11-3 CASSLTGGNEQFF
TRBJ1-4 TRBV7-3 CASSQHSTNEKLFF
TRBJ2-7 TRBV5-4 CASSKEGIEYF
TRBJ2-3 TRBV9 CASSGYRGGSTDTQYF
TRBJ1-1 TRBV28 CASSLPPQGTEAFF
TRBJ2-7 TRBV28 CASSLPFRGTIYEQYF
TRBJ2-1 TRBV19 CASSIGRVGDEQFF
TRBJ1-2 TRBV6-6 CASRPARDLLGYGYTF
TRBJ2-2 TRBV23-1 CASSPRGVAGGPHTGELFF
TRBJ2-2 TRBV5-1 CASSLAPRQGWTGELFF
TRBJ1-1 TRBV7-7 CASSPTGRTEAFF
TRBJ2-7 TRBV2 CASEGPNSYEQYF
TRBJ2-3 TRBV6-5 CASSYSGYTQYF
TRBJ2-6 TRBV6-5 CASSSRTGANVLTF
TRBJ2-5 TRBV20-1 CSALGDETQYF
TRBJ2-3 TRBV29-1 CSASWGGSEDTQYF
TRBJ2-1 TRBV7-3 CASSTRLAVYNEQFF
TRBJ2-7 TRBV15 CATSRGGLASIYEQYF
TRBJ1-2 TRBV7-9 CASSPMGTPNYGYTF
TRBJ2-6 TRBV6-5 CASSYSRGSGANVLTF
TRBJ1-1 TRBV29-1 CSVAQGADTEAFF
TRBJ1-1 TRBV27 CASSPLTGGEAFF
TRBJ2-1 TRBV5-1 CASSAMGPKGDEQFF
TRBJ1-1 TRBV5-1 CASTSTGVNTEAFF
TRBJ2-3 TRBV5-1 CASSLGARGDTQYF
TRBJ2-2 TRBV12-5 CASGFLGQSNTGELFF
TRBJ2-2 TRBV28 CASRPSRTGELFF
TRBJ1-1 TRBV4-1 CASSQDVPENTEAFF
TRBJ1-2 TRBV28 CASSLPGQGGVYTF
TRBJ2-7 TRBV5-1 CASSLGGSGRADEQYF
TRBJ2-6 TRBV5-1 CASSLALDSYISGANVLTF
TRBJ1-1 TRBV6-5 CASSSWTETEAFF
TRBJ2-7 TRBV5-1 CASSRRQEDGEQYF
TRBJ1-1 TRBV6-6 CASSSLYTEAFF
TRBJ1-2 TRBV28 CASNSIRDRAYGYTF
TRBJ2-5 TRBV29-1 CSVGTVKETQYF
TRBJ2-1 TRBV6-1 CASSGGLAHSYNEQFF
TRBJ2-1 TRBV11-3 CASSDRSGRSYNEQFF
TRBJ1-1 TRBV11-2 CASSLSALGTEAFF